This TCR beta chain was recovered during a study of human T cells and chemical hapten exposure. Turning to the study itself: Slight differences in pooled library volume were the main source of varying TCR yields across samples. Findings of the study overall: Sensitizing to DPC left TCRs with a frequency above 1 in 1000 unaltered.

The starting material, unfractionated whole blood, was used for total RNA extraction. The library put unique molecular identifiers onto individual cDNA molecules. TCRdb re-called the 5' RACE reads with MiXCR, one entry per CDR3 protein. The sample holds 130,000 or so distinct CDR3 sequences, around 4% seen once. This clonotype showed up many times. The antigen remains unidentified. V shed 4 bases and J shed 2 bases, with 3 bases lying between them. The CDR3 runs 11 residues. Looked up from germline, CDR1 is SGHTA and CDR2 is FQGNSA. The gene calls are TRBV7-2 and TRBJ2-7, with D hard to call. The receptor was derived from a female donor in good health. CDR3 in amino acids: CASSSTYEQYF. Written as DNA, the CDR3 is TGTGCCAGCAGCTCCACCTACGAGCAGTACTTC.